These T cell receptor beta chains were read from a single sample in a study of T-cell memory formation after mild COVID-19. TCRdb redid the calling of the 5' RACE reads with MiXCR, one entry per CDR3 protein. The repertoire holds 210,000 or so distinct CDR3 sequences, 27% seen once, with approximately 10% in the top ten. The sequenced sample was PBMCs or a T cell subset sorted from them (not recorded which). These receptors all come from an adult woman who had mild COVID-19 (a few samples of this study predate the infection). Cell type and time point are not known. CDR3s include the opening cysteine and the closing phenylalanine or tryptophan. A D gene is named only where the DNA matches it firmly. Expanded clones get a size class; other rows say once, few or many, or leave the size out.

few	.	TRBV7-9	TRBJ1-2	CASSLEQASQTF	TGTGCCAGCAGCTTAGAACAGGCATCTCAAACCTTC
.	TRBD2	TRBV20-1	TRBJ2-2	CSARAGGPNTGELFF	TGCAGTGCTAGAGCGGGAGGGCCGAACACCGGGGAGCTGTTTTTT
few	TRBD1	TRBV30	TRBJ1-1	CAWSVLRGRNTEAFF	TGTGCCTGGAGTGTACTAAGGGGGCGTAACACTGAAGCTTTCTTT
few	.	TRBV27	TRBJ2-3	CASSLRGIDTQYF	TGTGCCAGCAGTCTTAGGGGGATAGATACGCAGTATTTT
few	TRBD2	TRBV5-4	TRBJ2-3	CASSLGAGATDTQYF	TGTGCCAGCAGCTTGGGGGCGGGAGCCACAGATACGCAGTATTTT
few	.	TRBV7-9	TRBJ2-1	CASRDQGEGGNEQFF	TGTGCCAGCAGGGATCAGGGAGAGGGAGGCAATGAGCAGTTCTTC
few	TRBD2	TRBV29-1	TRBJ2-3	CSGVQAGGLDTQYF	TGCAGCGGTGTTCAAGCGGGAGGCCTAGATACGCAGTATTTT
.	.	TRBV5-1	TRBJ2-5	CASSFNGAKETQYF	TGCGCCAGCAGCTTCAACGGAGCTAAAGAGACCCAGTACTTC
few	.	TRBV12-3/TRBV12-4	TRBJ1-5	CASSSSGAGLSNQPQHF	TGTGCCAGCAGTTCGTCGGGGGCAGGCCTAAGCAATCAGCCCCAGCATTTT
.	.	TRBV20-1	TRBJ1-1	CSARGGAANTEAFF	TGCAGTGCTAGAGGAGGGGCAGCGAACACTGAAGCTTTCTTT
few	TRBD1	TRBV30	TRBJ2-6	CAWGTGVTSGANVLTF	TGTGCCTGGGGGACAGGGGTCACCTCTGGGGCCAACGTCCTGACTTTC
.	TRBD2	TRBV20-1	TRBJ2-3	CSAGRGLQGTDTQYF	TGCAGTGCGGGGAGGGGACTCCAAGGCACAGATACGCAGTATTTT
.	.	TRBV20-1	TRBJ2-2	CSARDWKFTGELFF	TGCAGTGCTAGAGATTGGAAGTTCACCGGGGAGCTGTTTTTT
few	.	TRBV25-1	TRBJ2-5	CASSTRVYQETQYF	TGTGCCAGCAGTACGAGGGTGTACCAAGAGACCCAGTACTTC
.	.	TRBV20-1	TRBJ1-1	CSARDQGTEAFF	TGCAGTGCTAGAGATCAGGGGACTGAAGCTTTCTTT
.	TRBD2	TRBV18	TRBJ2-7	CASSPGGGSYYEQYF	TGTGCCAGCTCACCGGGCGGCGGGAGTTACTACGAGCAGTACTTC
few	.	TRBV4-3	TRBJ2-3	CASSQDRYTFLGDTQYF	TGCGCCAGCAGCCAAGATCGTTATACATTCCTGGGGGATACGCAGTATTTT